Described below is a single TCR beta chain sequence and its context. This entry is derived from a study of blood T cell repertoires in COVID-19. Some clones are missing from TCRdb's copy, which holds only in-frame ones; the method was immunoSEQ multiplex PCR. The sample lists about 210,000 clones, roughly 90% occurring once. Germline V gene sequence: CDR1 MGHRA, CDR2 YSYEKL. V dropped 0 bases and J dropped 4 bases, with 9 bases sitting between them. The length of the CDR3 is 15 residues. The sample consisted of PBMCs or T cells enriched from blood (not recorded which). V usage is TRBV4-1 and J usage is TRBJ1-4; D call uncertain. This TCR was sampled from a man between 18 and 35 years old with acute COVID-19. CDR3 protein: CASSQEPGYNEKLFF. CDR3 bases: TGCGCCAGCAGCCAAGAGCCAGGATATAATGAAAAACTGTTTTTT.